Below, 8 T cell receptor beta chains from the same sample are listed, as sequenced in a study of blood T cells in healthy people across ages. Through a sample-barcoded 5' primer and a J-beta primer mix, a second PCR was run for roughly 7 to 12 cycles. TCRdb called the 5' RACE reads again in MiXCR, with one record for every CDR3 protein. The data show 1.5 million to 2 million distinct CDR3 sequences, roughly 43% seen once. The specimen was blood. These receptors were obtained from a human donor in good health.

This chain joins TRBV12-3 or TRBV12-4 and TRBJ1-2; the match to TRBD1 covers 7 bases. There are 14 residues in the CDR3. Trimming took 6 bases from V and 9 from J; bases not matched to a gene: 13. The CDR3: CASRFGPGQYRYTF. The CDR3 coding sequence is TGTGCCAGCAGGTTTGGCCCGGGACAGTATCGCTACACCTTC.

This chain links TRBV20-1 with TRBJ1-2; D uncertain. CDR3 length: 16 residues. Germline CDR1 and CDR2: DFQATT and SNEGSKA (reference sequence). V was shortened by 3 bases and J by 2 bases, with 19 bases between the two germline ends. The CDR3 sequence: CSARRYLGRTNYGYTF. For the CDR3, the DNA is TGCAGTGCTAGGCGTTATCTTGGCAGGACCAACTATGGCTACACCTTC.

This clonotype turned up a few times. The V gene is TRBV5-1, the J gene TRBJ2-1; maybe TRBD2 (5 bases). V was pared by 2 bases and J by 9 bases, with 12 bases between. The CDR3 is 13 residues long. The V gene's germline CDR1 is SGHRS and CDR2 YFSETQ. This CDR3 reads CASSLLPSGEQFF. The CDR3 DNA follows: TGCGCCAGCAGCTTATTACCAAGCGGTGAGCAGTTCTTC. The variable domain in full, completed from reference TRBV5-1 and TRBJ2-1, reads KAGVTQTPRYLIKTRGQQVTLSCSPISGHRSVSWYQQTPGQGLQFLFEYFSETQRNKGNFPGRFSGRQFSNSRSEMNVSTLELGDSALYLCASSLLPSGEQFFGPGTRLTVL.

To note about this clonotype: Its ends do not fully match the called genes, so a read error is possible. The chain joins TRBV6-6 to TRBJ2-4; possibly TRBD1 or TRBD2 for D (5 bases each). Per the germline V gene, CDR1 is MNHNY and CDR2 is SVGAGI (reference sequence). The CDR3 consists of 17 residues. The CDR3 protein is CTSSMLGTPLAKNIQYF. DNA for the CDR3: TGTACCAGCAGTATGCTCGGGACCCCCTTAGCCAAAAACATTCAGTACTTC.

CDR3 protein: CASSRMAGASYNEQFF. For the CDR3, the DNA is TGTGCCAGCAGCCGCATGGCGGGAGCCTCCTACAATGAGCAGTTCTTC. The rearrangement joins TRBV3-1 to TRBJ2-1, with 7 bases fitting TRBD2. This CDR3 has 16 residues. Germline V CDR1 and CDR2: LGHDT, YNNKEL (reference sequence). Losses at the gene ends were 4 bases for V and 0 bases for J; bases not matched to a gene: 6.

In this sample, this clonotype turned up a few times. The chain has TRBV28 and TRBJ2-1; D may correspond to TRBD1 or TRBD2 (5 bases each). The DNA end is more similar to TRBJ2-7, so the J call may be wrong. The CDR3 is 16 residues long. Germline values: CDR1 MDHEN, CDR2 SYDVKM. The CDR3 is CASSTSGTQGVYEQYF. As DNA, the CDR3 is TGTGCCAGCAGTACCTCCGGGACCCAGGGTGTATACGAGCAGTACTTC.

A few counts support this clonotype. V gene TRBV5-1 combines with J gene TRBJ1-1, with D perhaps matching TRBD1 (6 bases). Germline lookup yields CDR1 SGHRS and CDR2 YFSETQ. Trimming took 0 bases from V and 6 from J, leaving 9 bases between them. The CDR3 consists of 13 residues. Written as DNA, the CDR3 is TGCGCCAGCAGCTTGGACAGGGCTTCTGAAGCTTTCTTT. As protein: CASSLDRASEAFF.

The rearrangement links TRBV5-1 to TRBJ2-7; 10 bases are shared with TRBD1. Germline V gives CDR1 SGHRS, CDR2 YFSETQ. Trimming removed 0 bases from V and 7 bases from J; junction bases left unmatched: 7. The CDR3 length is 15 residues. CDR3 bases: TGCGCCAGCAGCTTGGGGAACAGGGACAGGGGTGAGCAGTACTTC. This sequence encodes CASSLGNRDRGEQYF.